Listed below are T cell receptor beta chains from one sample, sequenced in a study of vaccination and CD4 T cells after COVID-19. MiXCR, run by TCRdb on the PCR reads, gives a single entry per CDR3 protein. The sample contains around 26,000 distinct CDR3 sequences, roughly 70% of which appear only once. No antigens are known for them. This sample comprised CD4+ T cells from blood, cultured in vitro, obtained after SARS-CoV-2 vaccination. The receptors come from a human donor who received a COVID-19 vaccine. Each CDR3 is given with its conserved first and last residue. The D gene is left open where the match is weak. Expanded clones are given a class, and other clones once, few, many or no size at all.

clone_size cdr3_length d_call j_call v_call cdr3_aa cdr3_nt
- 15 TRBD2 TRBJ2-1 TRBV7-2 CASSQTSGGYNEQFF TGTGCCAGCAGCCAAACTAGCGGGGGTTACAATGAGCAGTTCTTC
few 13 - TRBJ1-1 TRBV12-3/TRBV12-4 CASSLTSHMRAFF TGTGCCAGCAGTTTGACCAGTCATATGCGAGCTTTCTTT
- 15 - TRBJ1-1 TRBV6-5 CASSSRDRMNTEAFF TGTGCCAGCAGTTCCCGGGACCGAATGAACACTGAAGCTTTCTTT
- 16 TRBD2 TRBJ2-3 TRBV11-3 CASSLRLAQGTDTQYF TGTGCCAGCAGCCTTCGACTAGCACAAGGCACAGATACGCAGTATTTT
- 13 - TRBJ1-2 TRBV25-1 CASSESEDYGYTF TGTGCCAGCAGTGAATCTGAGGACTATGGCTACACCTTC
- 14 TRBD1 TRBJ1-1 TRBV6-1 CAGGTGSMNTEAFF TGTGCCGGGGGGACAGGGAGCATGAACACTGAAGCTTTCTTT
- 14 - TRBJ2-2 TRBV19 CASSVGGYTGELFF TGTGCCAGTAGTGTGGGGGGTTACACCGGGGAGCTGTTTTTT
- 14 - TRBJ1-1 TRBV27 CASSLAGGTSEAFF TGTGCCAGCAGTTTAGCGGGAGGGACTTCTGAAGCTTTCTTT
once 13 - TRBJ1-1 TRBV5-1 CASSLNVEKTAFF TGCGCCAGCAGCTTGAACGTAGAAAAAACGGCTTTCTTT
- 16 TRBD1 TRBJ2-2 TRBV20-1 CSARESGTDNTGELFF TGCAGTGCTAGGGAGAGTGGGACAGACAACACCGGGGAGCTGTTTTTT
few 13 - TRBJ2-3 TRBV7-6 CASSLGLADTQYF TGTGCCAGCAGCTTAGGACTGGCAGATACGCAGTATTTT
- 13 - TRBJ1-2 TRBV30 CAWRQGANYGYTF TGTGCCTGGAGACAGGGAGCTAACTATGGCTACACCTTC
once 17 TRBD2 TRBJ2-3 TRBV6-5 CASSYGGGKLGTDTQYF TGTGCCAGCAGTTATGGCGGGGGAAAGCTTGGCACAGATACGCAGTATTTT
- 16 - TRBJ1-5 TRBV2 CASSRQERAGNQPQHF TGTGCCAGCAGTCGACAGGAGCGAGCCGGCAATCAGCCCCAGCATTTT
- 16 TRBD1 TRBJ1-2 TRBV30 CAWSPNARRQGGGYTF TGTGCCTGGAGTCCAAACGCCCGAAGACAGGGAGGGGGCTACACCTTC
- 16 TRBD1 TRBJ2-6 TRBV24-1 CATSDLGGPGANVLTF TGTGCCACCAGTGATTTAGGGGGCCCTGGGGCCAACGTCCTGACTTTC
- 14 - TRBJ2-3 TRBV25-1 CASSYVHYTDTQYF TGTGCCAGCAGTTATGTGCACTACACAGATACGCAGTATTTT
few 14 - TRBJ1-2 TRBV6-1 CASSDFAGALGYTF TGTGCCAGCAGTGATTTCGCCGGCGCTCTTGGCTACACCTTC
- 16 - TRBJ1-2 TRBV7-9 CASSTSGRGDTYGYTF TGTGCCAGCAGCACCAGTGGGCGGGGGGACACATATGGCTACACCTTC
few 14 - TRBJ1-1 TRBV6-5 CASSYRTENTEAFF TGTGCCAGCAGTTACCGGACGGAGAACACTGAAGCTTTCTTT
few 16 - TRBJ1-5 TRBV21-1 CASSSRDRGGNQPQHF TGTGCCAGCAGCAGCCGGGACAGGGGAGGCAATCAGCCCCAGCATTTT
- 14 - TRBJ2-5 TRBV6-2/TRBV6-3 CASATRLGGETQYF TGTGCCAGCGCTACTCGCCTTGGTGGGGAGACCCAGTACTTC
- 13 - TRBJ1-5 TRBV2 CASSTVRNQPQHF TGTGCCAGCTCTACAGTTCGCAATCAGCCCCAGCATTTT
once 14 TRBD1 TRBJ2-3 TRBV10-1 CASSLDRDPDTQYF TGCGCCAGCAGTTTGGACAGGGACCCGGATACGCAGTATTTT
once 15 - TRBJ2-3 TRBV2 CASVDDGGRTDTQYF TGTGCCAGCGTGGACGACGGGGGACGCACAGATACGCAGTATTTT
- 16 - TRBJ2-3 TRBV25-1 CASSEFGGGASDTQYF TGTGCCAGCAGTGAATTTGGGGGGGGGGCCTCAGATACGCAGTATTTT